The 7 T cell receptor beta chains given below trace back to one sample, sequenced in a study of blood T cell repertoires in COVID-19. Data came from immunoSEQ multiplex PCR; TCRdb stores just in-frame clones and leaves some out. The data hold 430,000 or so clones, with around nine tenths observed a single time. Material: PBMCs or T cells enriched from blood (not recorded which). The receptor source for this set is a woman between 18 and 29 years old who had been exposed to COVID-19.

The rearrangement links TRBV19 to TRBJ1-3; D not resolved. The V end was cut by 3 bases, the J end by 0 bases, with 6 bases between. The CDR3 spans 14 residues. The germline V gene encodes CDR1 LNHDA and CDR2 SQIVND (reference sequence). Written as DNA, the CDR3 is TGTGCCAGTAGTATGTCCCGCTCTGGAAACACCATATATTTT. It is translated as CASSMSRSGNTIYF.

The V call is TRBV6-5, the J call TRBJ1-4; 8 nucleotides line up with TRBD1. The junction had 8 bases not matched to a gene; V was cut back by 6 bases and J by 8 bases. CDR3 length: 14 amino acids. CDR1 is MNHEY, CDR2 SVGAGI, per germline. The chain's CDR3 is CASSRDRQWEKLFF. The CDR3, as DNA: TGTGCCAGCAGCCGGGACAGGCAGTGGGAAAAACTGTTTTTT.

V gene TRBV9 combines with J gene TRBJ2-1; 9 bases are shared with TRBD2. Trimming removed 2 bases from V and 8 bases from J; junction bases left unmatched: 11. There are 16 residues in the CDR3. Looked up from germline, CDR1 is SGDLS and CDR2 is YYNGEE. For the CDR3, the DNA is TGTGCCAGCAGCGTTGGCGGGAGGGCGAGGGGGGATGAGCAGTTCTTC. This codes for CASSVGGRARGDEQFF.

The gene calls are TRBV7-3 and TRBJ2-5; possible D gene TRBD2, 5 bases. The CDR3 is made up of 15 amino acids. Trimming removed 6 bases at V and 5 bases at J, with 19 bases between. CDR1 is SGHTA, CDR2 FQGTGA, per germline. The CDR3 protein is CASREDSKRPETQYF. In DNA, the CDR3 is TGTGCCAGCAGGGAGGACTCGAAGCGTCCGGAGACCCAGTACTTC. The whole variable domain, filled in from reference TRBV7-3 and TRBJ2-5, reads GAGVSQTPSNKVTEKGKYVELRCDPISGHTALYWYRQSLGQGPEFLIYFQGTGAADDSGLPNDRFFAVRPEGSVSTLKIQRTERGDSAVYLCASREDSKRPETQYFGPGTRLLVL.

This clone was seen only once. This sequence joins TRBV11-3 and TRBJ2-7; the D gene is possibly TRBD1 (6 bases). The CDR3 is 16 residues long. V was trimmed by 2 bases and J by 0 bases, leaving 14 bases between them. CDR1 and CDR2 (germline): SGHNT, YENEEA. The CDR3 DNA is TGTGCCAGCAGCTTAAGGCAACAGGGAAACTCCTACGAGCAGTACTTC. This gives the protein CASSLRQQGNSYEQYF.

The CDR3 region is CASSDSIGLAGGTDTQYF. The CDR3 DNA follows: TGTGCCAGCAGTGACTCGATAGGCCTAGCGGGAGGCACAGATACGCAGTATTTT. The rearrangement uses TRBV6-4 and TRBJ2-3, with 10 bases aligning to TRBD2. With 0 bases clipped from V and 1 base from J, the junction kept 7 bases outside the gene matches. The CDR3 has 18 amino acids. Per the germline V gene, CDR1 is MRHNA and CDR2 is SNTAGT.

The V call is TRBV3-1 (or the pseudogene TRBV3-2), the J call TRBJ2-1; 11 nucleotides align to TRBD1. The CDR3 totals 18 residues. The germline gives CDR1 LGHDT, CDR2 YNNKEL (reference sequence). Trimming cost V 3 bases and J 7 bases; bases outside gene matches: 14. The chain's CDR3 is CASSQMAPGTGGMNEQFF. As DNA, the CDR3 is TGTGCCAGCAGCCAGATGGCTCCGGGGACAGGGGGGATGAATGAGCAGTTCTTC.